Following are 14 T cell receptor beta chains from one sample sequenced in a study of sequential checkpoint blockade in melanoma. The sample's treatment: randomized to nivolumab then ipilimumab (arm A) or the reverse (arm B). The repertoire was sequenced with immunoSEQ multiplex PCR; TCRdb's copy has only in-frame clones and lacks some. The table records tens of thousands of clones, over 30% of them present only once. Material: tumor tissue (inferred from file names), obtained from a patient given nivolumab and ipilimumab in sequence. These receptors originate from a human donor with melanoma.

The chain links TRBV30 to TRBJ1-1; 7 bases fit TRBD1. The length of the CDR3 is 14 residues. Germline CDR1 reads GTSNPN; CDR2 reads SVGIG (reference sequence). The V gene end was trimmed by 5 bases and the J gene end by 3 bases; junction bases not matched to a gene: 9. Written as DNA, the CDR3 is TGTGCCTGGTCCGGAGGGGGCTGGGACACTGAAGCTTTCTTT. It is translated as CAWSGGGWDTEAFF.

The chain joins TRBV6-8 to TRBJ2-7, with D perhaps TRBD1 (8 bases). Germline V gene sequence: CDR1 MNHGY, CDR2 SAAAGT. CDR3 size: 12 residues. Trimming left V 10 bases short and J 8 bases short, with 18 bases between. The CDR3 DNA reads TGTGCCATCACAGGGGGGGAAAGTAAGCAGTACTTC. The encoded protein is CAITGGESKQYF.

V is TRBV28 and J is TRBJ1-2; D remains ambiguous. The CDR3 spans 18 residues. The germline CDR1 and CDR2 sequences are MDHEN and SYDVKM. V shed 3 bases and J shed 0 bases, with 20 bases lying between them. Here the CDR3 reads CASSLGSPSTKTNYGYTF. For the CDR3, the DNA is TGTGCCAGCAGTTTGGGTAGCCCCTCAACCAAAACTAACTATGGCTACACCTTC.

This clone was counted between two and nine times. The chain links TRBV30 to TRBJ1-2, with D tentatively TRBD1 (5 bases). The CDR3 has 15 residues. From germline, CDR1 is GTSNPN and CDR2 SVGIG (reference sequence). Trimming pared 3 bases from V and 8 bases from J, leaving 22 bases between. CDR3 sequence reads: CAWRALVGRFEGYTF. The CDR3 nucleotides read TGTGCCTGGAGGGCGTTGGTGGGGCGGTTCGAGGGCTACACCTTC.

The chain uses TRBV5-1 and TRBJ1-4, with D perhaps TRBD1 (5 bases). The CDR3 totals 14 residues. V dropped 4 bases and J dropped 8 bases, with 15 bases sitting between them. Germline lookup yields CDR1 SGHRS and CDR2 YFSETQ. CDR3 amino acids: CASSVNPGQEKLFF. CDR3 DNA: TGCGCCAGCAGCGTAAACCCAGGGCAAGAAAAACTGTTTTTT.

This clone was observed a few times. The rearrangement links TRBV6-8 to TRBJ2-1, with D unclear. This CDR3 has 15 residues. Between the trimmed V and J ends, which lost 5 bases and 6 bases, there was a span of 17 bases. Germline CDR1 reads MNHGY; CDR2 reads SAAAGT. CDR3 sequence (DNA): TGTGCCAGCAGTACCAGTAGGGTTGGAATCAATGAGCAGTTCTTC. It yields the protein CASSTSRVGINEQFF.

The genes are TRBV28 and TRBJ1-2; D possibly corresponds to TRBD1 (6 bases). The germline V gene has CDR1 MDHEN and CDR2 SYDVKM. Trimming removed 6 bases at V and 4 bases at J, with 15 bases between. The CDR3 has 14 residues. As DNA, the CDR3 is TGTGCCAGCAGCAAGGGGGGCAGCCTCTATGGCTACACCTTC. It encodes CASSKGGSLYGYTF.

This chain connects TRBV9 to TRBJ1-1; 8 bases align to TRBD1. CDR1 and CDR2 from the germline V gene are SGDLS and YYNGEE. V shed 4 bases and J 3 bases; nucleotides not matched to a gene: 5. The CDR3 totals 14 residues. The CDR3 nucleotides read TGTGCCAGCAGCATTATGACAGGGGACACTGAAGCTTTCTTT. This translates into CASSIMTGDTEAFF.

This clone has a handful of counts. In DNA form, the CDR3 reads TGCGCCAGCAGCCCGCACGGTAGGAAAAGCGCAGATACGCAGTATTTT. It specifies CASSPHGRKSADTQYF. The chain has TRBV1 and TRBJ2-3; the table calls TRBD2, which could not be checked here. TRBV1 is reported as a pseudogene. The CDR3 is made up of 16 amino acids.

The chain carries TRBV29-1 and TRBJ2-7, with TRBD2 matching over 11 bases. The CDR3 runs to 14 residues. Germline values: CDR1 SQVTM, CDR2 ANQGSEA. V gave up 3 bases and J gave up 0 bases; unmatched junction bases: 1. CDR3 nucleotides: TGCAGCGTTGATGGACTAGCGGGCTCCTACGAGCAGTACTTC. Residues: CSVDGLAGSYEQYF.

There are a few counts of this clone. The chain carries TRBV28 and TRBJ1-1, with D possibly TRBD1 on 6 matching bases. Trimming took 5 bases from V and 4 from J, leaving 14 bases between them. The CDR3 runs 14 residues. CDR1 is MDHEN, CDR2 SYDVKM, per germline. CDR3 in amino acids: CASSPQGKVTEAFF. Written as DNA, the CDR3 is TGTGCCAGCAGTCCTCAGGGGAAGGTCACTGAAGCTTTCTTT. Full variable domain (outside the CDR3, taken from reference TRBV28 and TRBJ1-1): DVKVTQSSRYLVKRTGEKVFLECVQDMDHENMFWYRQDPGLGLRLIYFSYDVKMKEKGDIPEGYSVSREKKERFSLILESASTNQTSMYLCASSPQGKVTEAFFGQGTRLTVV.

The chain employs TRBV7-6 and TRBJ1-2; D not certain. Per the germline V gene, CDR1 is SGHVS and CDR2 is FNYEAQ. The CDR3 loop spans 16 amino acids. V was clipped by 2 bases and J by 4 bases, with 17 bases between them. The CDR3 DNA is TGTGCCAGCAGCTTAAGTCCCGGGGATCGCGGCTATGGCTACACCTTC. Protein product: CASSLSPGDRGYGYTF.

V is TRBV6-8 and J is TRBJ2-2, with a possible D match to TRBD2 (5 bases). CDR3 length: 13 residues. Germline V gives CDR1 MNHGY, CDR2 SAAAGT. V was cut by 10 bases and J by 10 bases, with 19 bases left in between. CDR3 region: CAIKDFGAEELFF. CDR3 nucleotide sequence: TGTGCCATCAAGGACTTCGGAGCCGAGGAGCTGTTTTTT.

The rearrangement links TRBV18 to TRBJ1-4, with TRBD1 as a possible D gene (6 bases). Germline CDR1 is KGHSH and CDR2 is LQKENI. Deletions cut 3 bases from V and 12 bases from J, with 14 bases between. This CDR3 comprises 13 residues. CDR3 protein: CASSPPGARELFF. The CDR3 bases are TGTGCCAGCTCACCTCCGGGGGCCCGGGAACTGTTTTTT.